This record concerns one T cell receptor beta chain sequence. Original processing notes: The assay estimated nucleated cells by amplifying reference gene primers. Only in-frame clones appear in the TCRdb table, and some are missing; sequencing was by immunoSEQ multiplex PCR. V, J and clone size were drawn from that table, and D and trimming were deduced from the DNA. There are a few hundred thousand clones in the sample; roughly 91% occur only once, and around 10% lies in the top ten. Trimming cost V 6 bases and J 3 bases; bases outside gene matches: 15. CDR1 and CDR2 from the germline V gene are LNHDA and SQIVND (reference sequence). There are 17 residues in the CDR3. This entry comes from a study of blood T cell repertoires in COVID-19. The Seattle patients, enrolled during active infection, were followed longitudinally.

This sequence originates from a woman in her 30s with COVID-19, enrolled during active disease. The chain is built from TRBV19 and TRBJ1-1, with TRBD1 matching 8 bases. The sequencing input was peripheral blood. The DNA for the CDR3 is TGTGCCAGTAGCGACGAGATCCTAGACAGGGGAGACACTGAAGCTTTCTTT. Translating gives CASSDEILDRGDTEAFF.